One and the same sample provided the 15 T cell receptor beta chains below, sequenced in a study of blood T cell repertoires in COVID-19. Data came from immunoSEQ multiplex PCR; TCRdb stores just in-frame clones and leaves some out. The sample consists of roughly 290,000 clones, about 89% of them appearing once. The specimen sequenced was peripheral blood. The receptors were sampled from a woman aged 60-75 years with acute or convalescent COVID-19.

CDR3 bases: TGTGCCAGCAGCCAGAGGGATAGCGGGGGGACGAACACCGGGGAGCTGTTTTTT. Its translation: CASSQRDSGGTNTGELFF. V usage is TRBV4-2 and J usage is TRBJ2-2; TRBD2 aligns across 10 bases. CDR3 length equals 18 residues. Germline CDR1 LGHNA, CDR2 YNFKEQ. J was trimmed by 0 bases and V by 3 bases; bases with no gene match: 7.

V usage is TRBV7-3 and J usage is TRBJ1-1; 10 nucleotides align to TRBD1. The V gene end was trimmed by 5 bases and the J gene end by 0 bases; junction bases not matched to a gene: 12. Germline V gene sequence: CDR1 SGHTA, CDR2 FQGTGA. The CDR3 covers 18 residues. The CDR3 nucleotides are TGTGCCAGCAGCCGACACCCTTGGGACAGGGGAATGAACACTGAAGCTTTCTTT. Translation: CASSRHPWDRGMNTEAFF.

The chain recombines TRBV27 with TRBJ1-5, with 8 bases identical to TRBD1. The CDR3 is made up of 14 amino acids. With V trimmed by 8 bases and J by 5 bases, 8 bases remained unmatched. CDR1 is MNHEY, CDR2 SMNVEV, per germline (reference sequence). CDR3: CASGRTGLHQPQHF. CDR3 in DNA: TGTGCCAGCGGAAGGACAGGGTTACATCAGCCCCAGCATTTT.

This chain joins TRBV4-2 and TRBJ2-1, with 14 bases lining up with TRBD2. The V and J ends lost 3 bases and 7 bases, in that order; junction bases with no gene match: 5. The germline gives CDR1 LGHNA, CDR2 YNFKEQ. This CDR3 has 16 residues. The CDR3 DNA reads TGTGCCAGCAGCCAGGGACTAGCGGGAGAAGCGAATGAGCAGTTCTTC. This encodes CASSQGLAGEANEQFF.

V and J are TRBV19 and TRBJ1-2; TRBD1 is a possible D gene (6 bases). This CDR3 is 16 amino acids long. V was trimmed by 4 bases and J by 0 bases, leaving 15 bases between them. The germline V gene encodes CDR1 LNHDA and CDR2 SQIVND (reference sequence). The CDR3 DNA is TGTGCCAGTAGTAATCTTGGGGGCGGCTCTAACTATGGCTACACCTTC. Its translation: CASSNLGGGSNYGYTF.

This clone has a handful of counts. Other nucleotide sequences from this sample produce the same CDR3. J is TRBJ2-7 and V is TRBV7-2; no reliable D call. This CDR3 has 12 amino acids. Looked up from germline, CDR1 is SGHTA and CDR2 is FQGNSA. V lost 3 bases and J 0 bases, leaving 3 bases between the germline ends. This chain's CDR3 is CASSLSSYEQYF. The CDR3 DNA reads as TGTGCCAGCAGCTTGAGCTCCTACGAGCAGTACTTC.

The chain couples TRBV6-5 to TRBJ1-1; perhaps TRBD1 as D (5 bases). CDR1 and CDR2 from the germline V gene are MNHEY and SVGAGI. The CDR3 consists of 13 residues. V was trimmed by 8 bases and J by 2 bases, leaving 12 bases between them. The CDR3 loop is CASEIQVNTEAFF. The CDR3 nucleotides are TGTGCCAGCGAAATACAGGTCAACACTGAAGCTTTCTTT.

This clone was found a few times. This chain links TRBV4-1 with TRBJ1-4; perhaps TRBD1 as D (5 bases). CDR1 and CDR2 (germline): MGHRA, YSYEKL. Trimming cost V 4 bases and J 2 bases, with 14 bases left between them. This CDR3 comprises 16 residues. The CDR3 protein is CASSRVGAVTNEKLFF. DNA of the CDR3: TGCGCCAGCAGCCGAGTTGGGGCTGTCACTAATGAAAAACTGTTTTTT.

For the CDR3, the DNA is TGTGCCAGCAGCTCCGGACGGGGGGCTAGCAATCAGCCCCAGCATTTT. This sequence encodes CASSSGRGASNQPQHF. The V call is TRBV7-2, the J call TRBJ1-5; the D gene is possibly TRBD1 (6 bases). The V gene lost 4 bases and the J gene lost 0 bases, with 13 bases spanning the gap. The CDR3 contains 16 residues. Germline assignment: CDR1 SGHTA and CDR2 FQGNSA.

V is TRBV2 and J is TRBJ1-6; D gene ambiguous. The germline gives CDR1 SNHLY, CDR2 FYNNEI. The V end was cut by 2 bases, the J end by 5 bases, with 7 bases between. CDR3 size: 14 residues. In DNA, the CDR3 is TGTGCCAGCAGTGAAAGGAGGAATAATTCACCCCTCCACTTT. Encoded protein: CASSERRNNSPLHF.

The J gene is TRBJ1-1, the V gene TRBV18; tentative D call: TRBD1 (5 bases). In germline, CDR1 is KGHSH, CDR2 LQKENI. The CDR3 contains 14 residues. V lost 2 bases and J 0 bases, leaving 7 bases between the germline ends. The CDR3 here is CASSPGAVNTEAFF. CDR3 nucleotide sequence: TGTGCCAGCTCACCAGGGGCGGTGAACACTGAAGCTTTCTTT.

This clone came up once. This sequence joins TRBV6-1 and TRBJ2-5, with 11 positions matching TRBD1. The germline V gene has CDR1 MNHNS and CDR2 SASEGT. The CDR3 sequence is 16 residues long. The trim removed 0 bases at V and 5 bases at J, leaving 5 bases unmatched. The chain's CDR3 is CASSEARTGGLETQYF. In DNA form, the CDR3 reads TGTGCCAGCAGTGAAGCAAGGACAGGGGGCTTGGAGACCCAGTACTTC.

This clone was detected only a few times. The sample contains more than one DNA sequence encoding this CDR3. The genes are TRBV7-9 and TRBJ2-1; no firm D call. Trimming stripped 2 bases from V and 7 bases from J, with 9 bases between. The CDR3 is 13 amino acids. Germline V gene lookup returns CDR1 SEHNR and CDR2 FQNEAQ (reference sequence). The CDR3 spells CASSLSSGNEQFF. The CDR3 DNA reads TGTGCCAGCAGCTTATCGTCCGGTAATGAGCAGTTCTTC.

The gene calls are TRBV2 and TRBJ2-7; TRBD1 aligns across 7 bases. The length of the CDR3 is 14 residues. The trim removed 10 bases at V and 2 bases at J, leaving 11 bases unmatched. Germline CDR1 reads SNHLY; CDR2 reads FYNNEI. Here the CDR3 DNA reads TGTGCCATTATCCGGGACAGCCTGGCCTACGAGCAGTACTTC. Protein sequence: CAIIRDSLAYEQYF. Looking up the rest from reference TRBV2 and TRBJ2-7 gives the full variable domain: EPEVTQTPSHQVTQMGQEVILRCVPISNHLYFYWYRQILGQKVEFLVSFYNNEISEKSEIFDDQFSVERPDGSNFTLKIRSTKLEDSAMYFCAIIRDSLAYEQYFGPGTRLTVT.

V and J are TRBV7-2 and TRBJ1-4; D is ambiguous. In germline, CDR1 is SGHTA, CDR2 FQGNSA. The V end lost 5 bases, the J end lost 0 bases, and 10 bases lay between the germline ends. CDR3 length: 15 amino acids. The CDR3 protein is CASSPTGSTNEKLFF. The CDR3 DNA follows: TGTGCCAGCAGCCCCACGGGGTCAACTAATGAAAAACTGTTTTTT.